The table lists the clone carrying this TCR beta chain with a count of one. The target antigen is unknown. V shed 4 bases, J shed 0 bases, and the junction held 10 bases outside the gene matches. The CDR3 runs to 19 residues. Germline CDR1 is MNHNS and CDR2 is SASEGT. This specimen comes from a study of OX40 agonist ivuxolimab in advanced cancers. The wider study: Patient treatment consisted of intravenous ivuxolimab administration every 2 weeks at 0.01 to 10 mg/kg. Overall study results and limits: At 0.1 to 3.0 mg/kg and by week 6, CD4+ and CD8+ T cells in the blood had expanded clonally.

Sequenced by immunoSEQ multiplex PCR; TCRdb stores in-frame clones only, minus some. The sample holds 8,500 to 10,000 clones, about 90% seen once. The chain combines TRBV6-1 with TRBJ2-2; the match to TRBD2 covers 11 bases. The receptor comes from an adult with an advanced solid tumor such as melanoma, head and neck, liver or kidney cancer. Source: CD4+ or CD8+ T cells sorted from blood, taken in a trial of the OX40 agonist ivuxolimab. This CDR3 reads CASSAPSGRIKTNTGELFF. The CDR3 DNA is TGTGCCAGCAGTGCTCCTAGCGGGAGGATAAAAACGAACACCGGGGAGCTGTTTTTT.